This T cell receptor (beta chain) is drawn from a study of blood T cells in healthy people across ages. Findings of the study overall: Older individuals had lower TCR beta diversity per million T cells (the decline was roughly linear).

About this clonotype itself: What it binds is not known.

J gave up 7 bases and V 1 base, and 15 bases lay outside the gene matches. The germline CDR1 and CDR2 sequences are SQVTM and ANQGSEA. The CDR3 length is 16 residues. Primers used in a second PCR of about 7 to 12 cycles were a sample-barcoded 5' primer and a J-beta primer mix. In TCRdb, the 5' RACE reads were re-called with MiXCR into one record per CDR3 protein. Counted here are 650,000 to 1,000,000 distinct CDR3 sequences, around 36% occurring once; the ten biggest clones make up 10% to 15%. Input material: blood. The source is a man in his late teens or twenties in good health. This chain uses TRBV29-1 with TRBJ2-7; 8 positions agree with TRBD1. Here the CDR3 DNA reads TGCAGCGTTGAAGGAACCAGGGGGCAGTCCTACAATGAGCAGTACTTC. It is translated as CSVEGTRGQSYNEQYF.